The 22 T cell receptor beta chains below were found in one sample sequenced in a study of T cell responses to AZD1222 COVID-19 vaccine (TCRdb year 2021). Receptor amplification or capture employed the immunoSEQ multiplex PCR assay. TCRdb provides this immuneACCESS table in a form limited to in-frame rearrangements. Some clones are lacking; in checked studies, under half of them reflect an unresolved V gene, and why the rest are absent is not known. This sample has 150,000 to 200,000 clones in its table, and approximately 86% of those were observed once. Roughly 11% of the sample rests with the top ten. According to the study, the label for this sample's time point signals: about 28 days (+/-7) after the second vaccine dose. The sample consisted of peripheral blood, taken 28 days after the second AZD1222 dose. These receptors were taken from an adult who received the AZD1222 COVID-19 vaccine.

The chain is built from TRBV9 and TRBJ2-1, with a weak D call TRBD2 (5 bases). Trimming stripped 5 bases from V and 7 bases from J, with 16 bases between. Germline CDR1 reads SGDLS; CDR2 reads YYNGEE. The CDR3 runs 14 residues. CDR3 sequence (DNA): TGTGCCAGCAGTTTCGGACTGGACCTTAATGAGCAGTTCTTC. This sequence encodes CASSFGLDLNEQFF.

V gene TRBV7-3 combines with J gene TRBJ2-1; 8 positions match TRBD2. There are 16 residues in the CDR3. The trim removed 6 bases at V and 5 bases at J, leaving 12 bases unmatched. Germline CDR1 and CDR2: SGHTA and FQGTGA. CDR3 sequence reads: CASSFSGANMNNEQFF. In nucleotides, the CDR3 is TGTGCCAGCAGTTTTAGCGGGGCTAATATGAACAATGAGCAGTTCTTC.

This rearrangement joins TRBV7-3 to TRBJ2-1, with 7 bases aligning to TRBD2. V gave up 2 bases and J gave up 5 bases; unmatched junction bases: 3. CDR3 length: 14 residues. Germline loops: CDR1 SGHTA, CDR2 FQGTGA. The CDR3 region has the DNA TGTGCCAGCAGCTTAGCGGGGGTTAACAATGAGCAGTTCTTC. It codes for CASSLAGVNNEQFF.

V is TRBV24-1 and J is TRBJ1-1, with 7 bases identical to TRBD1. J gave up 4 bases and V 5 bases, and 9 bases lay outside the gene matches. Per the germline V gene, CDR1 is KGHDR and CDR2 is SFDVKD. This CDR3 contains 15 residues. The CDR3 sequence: CATSGGDRVGTEAFF. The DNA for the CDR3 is TGTGCCACCAGTGGGGGAGACAGGGTAGGCACTGAAGCTTTCTTT.

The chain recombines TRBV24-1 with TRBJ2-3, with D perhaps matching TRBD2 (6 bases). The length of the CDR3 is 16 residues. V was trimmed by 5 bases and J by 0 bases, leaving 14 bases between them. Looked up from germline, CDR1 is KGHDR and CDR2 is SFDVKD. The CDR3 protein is CATSGASGLSTDTQYF. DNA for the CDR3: TGTGCCACCAGTGGTGCCTCGGGACTGAGCACAGATACGCAGTATTTT.

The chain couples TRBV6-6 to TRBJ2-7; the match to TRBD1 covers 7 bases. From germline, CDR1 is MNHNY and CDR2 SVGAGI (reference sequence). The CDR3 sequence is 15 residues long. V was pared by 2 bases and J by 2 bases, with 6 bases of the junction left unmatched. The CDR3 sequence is CASSYSPGQPYEQYF. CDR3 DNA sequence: TGTGCCAGCAGTTACAGCCCGGGACAGCCCTACGAGCAGTACTTC.

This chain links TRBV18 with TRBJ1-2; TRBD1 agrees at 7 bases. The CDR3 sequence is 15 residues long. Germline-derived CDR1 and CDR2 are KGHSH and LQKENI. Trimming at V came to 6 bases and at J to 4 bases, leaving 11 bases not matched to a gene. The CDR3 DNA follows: TGTGCCAGCTCTCCGGCGACAGGGTCCCTCTATGGCTACACCTTC. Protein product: CASSPATGSLYGYTF. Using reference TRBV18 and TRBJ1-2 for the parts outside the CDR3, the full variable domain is NAGVMQNPRHLVRRRGQEARLRCSPMKGHSHVYWYRQLPEEGLKFMVYLQKENIIDESGMPKERFSAEFPKEGPSILRIQQVVRGDSAAYFCASSPATGSLYGYTFGSGTRLTVV.

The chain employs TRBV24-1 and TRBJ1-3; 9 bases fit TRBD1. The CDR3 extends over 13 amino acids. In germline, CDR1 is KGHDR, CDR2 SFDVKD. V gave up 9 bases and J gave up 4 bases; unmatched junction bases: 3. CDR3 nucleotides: TGTGCCACCTCGGGGACAGGGGGAAACACCATATATTTT. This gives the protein CATSGTGGNTIYF.

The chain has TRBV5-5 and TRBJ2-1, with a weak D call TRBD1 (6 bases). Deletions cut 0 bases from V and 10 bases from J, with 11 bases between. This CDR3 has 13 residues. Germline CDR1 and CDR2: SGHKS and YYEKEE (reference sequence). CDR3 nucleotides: TGTGCCAGCAGCTTGGATGGGGGCAGGGAGCAGTTCTTC. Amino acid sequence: CASSLDGGREQFF. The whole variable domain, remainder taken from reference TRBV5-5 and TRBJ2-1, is DAGVTQSPTHLIKTRGQQVTLRCSPISGHKSVSWYQQVLGQGPQFIFQYYEKEERGRGNFPDRFSARQFPNYSSELNVNALLLGDSALYLCASSLDGGREQFFGPGTRLTVL.

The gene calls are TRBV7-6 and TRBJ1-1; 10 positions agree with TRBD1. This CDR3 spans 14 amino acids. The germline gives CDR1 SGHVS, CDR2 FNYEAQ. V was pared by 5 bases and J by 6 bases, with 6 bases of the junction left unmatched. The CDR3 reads CASSPDRGESEAFF. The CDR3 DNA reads TGTGCCAGCAGCCCGGACAGGGGGGAGTCTGAAGCTTTCTTT.

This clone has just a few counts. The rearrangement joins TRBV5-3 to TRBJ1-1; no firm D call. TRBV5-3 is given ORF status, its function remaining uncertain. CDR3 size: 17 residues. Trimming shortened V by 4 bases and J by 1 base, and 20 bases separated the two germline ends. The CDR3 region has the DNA TGTGCCAGAAGCCGGGAGGTCGGACCGGTAGAGAACACTGAAGCTTTCTTT. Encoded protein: CARSREVGPVENTEAFF.

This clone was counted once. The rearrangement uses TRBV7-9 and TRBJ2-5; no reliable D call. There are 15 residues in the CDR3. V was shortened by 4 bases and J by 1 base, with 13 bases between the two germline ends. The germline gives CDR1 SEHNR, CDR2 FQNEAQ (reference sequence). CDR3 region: CASSYYGRSQETQYF. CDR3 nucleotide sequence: TGTGCCAGCAGCTATTACGGCAGGTCCCAAGAGACCCAGTACTTC.

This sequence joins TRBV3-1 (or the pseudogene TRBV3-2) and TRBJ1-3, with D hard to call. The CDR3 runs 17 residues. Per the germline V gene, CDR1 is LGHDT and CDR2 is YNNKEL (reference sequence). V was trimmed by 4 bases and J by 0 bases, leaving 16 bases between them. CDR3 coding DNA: TGTGCCAGCAGCCCCGGAAATTGGTCGCCCTCTGGAAACACCATATATTTT. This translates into CASSPGNWSPSGNTIYF.

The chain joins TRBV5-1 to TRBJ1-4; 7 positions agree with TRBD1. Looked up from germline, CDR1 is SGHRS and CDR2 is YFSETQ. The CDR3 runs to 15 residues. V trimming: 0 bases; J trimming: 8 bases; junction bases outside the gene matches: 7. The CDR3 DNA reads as TGCGCCAGCAGCTTGGTGCAGGGGGAAGGGGAAAAACTGTTTTTT. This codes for CASSLVQGEGEKLFF.

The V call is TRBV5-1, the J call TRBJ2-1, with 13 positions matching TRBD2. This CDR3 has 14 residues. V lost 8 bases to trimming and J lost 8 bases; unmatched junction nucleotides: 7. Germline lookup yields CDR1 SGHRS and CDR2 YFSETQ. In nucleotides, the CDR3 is TGCGCCAGTGCCGGGACTAGCGGGGACTATGAGCAGTTCTTC. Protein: CASAGTSGDYEQFF.

The DNA of the CDR3 is TGCAGCGCCGAACGGGGGGCAGGGGGTACCGGGGAGCTGTTTTTT. Protein sequence: CSAERGAGGTGELFF. The chain recombines TRBV29-1 with TRBJ2-2; D is perhaps TRBD1 or TRBD2 (7 bases each). V was shortened by 7 bases and J by 5 bases, with 20 bases between the two germline ends. Per germline, CDR1 SQVTM and CDR2 ANQGSEA. The CDR3 contains 15 residues.

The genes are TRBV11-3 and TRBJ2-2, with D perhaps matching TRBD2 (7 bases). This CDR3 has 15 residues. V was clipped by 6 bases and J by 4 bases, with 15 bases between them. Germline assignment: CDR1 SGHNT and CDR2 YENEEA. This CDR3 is CASSSGGPGTGELFF. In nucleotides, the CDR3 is TGTGCCAGCAGTTCCGGGGGGCCAGGCACCGGGGAGCTGTTTTTT.

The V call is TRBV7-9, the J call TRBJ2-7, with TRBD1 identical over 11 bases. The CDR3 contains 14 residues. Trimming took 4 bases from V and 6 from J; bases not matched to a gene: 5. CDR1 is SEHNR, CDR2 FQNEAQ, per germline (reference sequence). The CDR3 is CASSSRTGGIEQYF. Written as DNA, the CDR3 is TGTGCCAGCAGCTCGCGGACAGGGGGCATCGAGCAGTACTTC. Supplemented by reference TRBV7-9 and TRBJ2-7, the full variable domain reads DTGVSQNPRHKITKRGQNVTFRCDPISEHNRLYWYRQTLGQGPEFLTYFQNEAQLEKSRLLSDRFSAERPKGSFSTLEIQRTEQGDSAMYLCASSSRTGGIEQYFGPGTRLTVT.

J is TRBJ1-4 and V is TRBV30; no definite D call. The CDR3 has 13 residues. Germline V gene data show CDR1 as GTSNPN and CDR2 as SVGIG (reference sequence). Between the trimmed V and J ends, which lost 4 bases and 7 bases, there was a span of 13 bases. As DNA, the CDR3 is TGTGCCTGGAATGAGGTCTGGGCTGAAAAACTGTTTTTT. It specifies CAWNEVWAEKLFF.

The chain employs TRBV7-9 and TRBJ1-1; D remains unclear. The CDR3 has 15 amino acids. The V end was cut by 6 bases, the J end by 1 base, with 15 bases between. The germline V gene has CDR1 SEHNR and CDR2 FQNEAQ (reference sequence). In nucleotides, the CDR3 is TGTGCCAGCAGATCCTACGGCAATGCGAACACTGAAGCTTTCTTT. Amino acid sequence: CASRSYGNANTEAFF.

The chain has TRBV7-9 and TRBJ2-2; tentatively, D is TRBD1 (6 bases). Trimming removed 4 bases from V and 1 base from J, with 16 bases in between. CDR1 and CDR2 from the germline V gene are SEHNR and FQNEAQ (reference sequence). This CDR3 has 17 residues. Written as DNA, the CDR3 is TGTGCCAGCAGCTCTCCACCAGGGACACAGAACACCGGGGAGCTGTTTTTT. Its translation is CASSSPPGTQNTGELFF.

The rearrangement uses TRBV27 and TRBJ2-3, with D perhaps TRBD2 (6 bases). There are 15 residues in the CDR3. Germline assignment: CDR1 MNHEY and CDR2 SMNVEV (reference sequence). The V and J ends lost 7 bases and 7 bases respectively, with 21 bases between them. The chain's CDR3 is CASKSLAAGIYTQYF. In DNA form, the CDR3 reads TGTGCCAGCAAAAGTTTAGCCGCGGGGATATATACGCAGTATTTT.